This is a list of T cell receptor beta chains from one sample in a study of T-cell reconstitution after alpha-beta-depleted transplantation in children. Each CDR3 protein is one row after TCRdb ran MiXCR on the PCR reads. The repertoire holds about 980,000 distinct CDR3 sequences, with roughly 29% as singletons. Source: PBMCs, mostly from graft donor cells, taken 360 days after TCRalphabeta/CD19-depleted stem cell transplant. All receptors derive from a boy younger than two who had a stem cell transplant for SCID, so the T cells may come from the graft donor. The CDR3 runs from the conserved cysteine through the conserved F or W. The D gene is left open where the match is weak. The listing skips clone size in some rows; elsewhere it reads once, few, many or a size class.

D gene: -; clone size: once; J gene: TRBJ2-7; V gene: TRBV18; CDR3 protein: CASSPLPISFYEQYF; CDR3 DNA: TGTGCCAGCTCACCTTTACCGATTAGTTTCTACGAGCAGTACTTC
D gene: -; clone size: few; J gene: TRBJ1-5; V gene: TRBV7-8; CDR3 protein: CASSLGTKFYSNQPQHF; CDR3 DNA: TGTGCCAGCAGCTTAGGGACGAAATTTTATAGCAATCAGCCCCAGCATTTT
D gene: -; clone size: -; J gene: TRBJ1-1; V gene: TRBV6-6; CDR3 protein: CASTRYTEAFF; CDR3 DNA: TGTGCCAGCACCAGGTACACTGAAGCTTTCTTT
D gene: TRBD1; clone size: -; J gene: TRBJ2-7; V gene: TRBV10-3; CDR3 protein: CAISGSQGVYEQYF; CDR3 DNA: TGTGCCATCAGTGGATCTCAGGGGGTTTACGAGCAGTACTTC
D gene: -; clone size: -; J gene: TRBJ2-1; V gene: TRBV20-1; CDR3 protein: CSARESGTYNEQFF; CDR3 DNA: TGCAGTGCTAGGGAATCCGGGACTTACAATGAGCAGTTCTTC
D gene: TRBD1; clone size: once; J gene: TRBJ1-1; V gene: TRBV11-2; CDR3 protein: CASSLGGGTGLTGTEAFF; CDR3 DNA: TGTGCCAGCAGCTTAGGGGGTGGGACAGGGCTAACGGGAACTGAAGCTTTCTTT
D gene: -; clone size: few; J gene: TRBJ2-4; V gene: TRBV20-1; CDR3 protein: CSATKIQNIQYF; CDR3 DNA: TGCAGTGCTACAAAAATACAAAACATTCAGTACTTC
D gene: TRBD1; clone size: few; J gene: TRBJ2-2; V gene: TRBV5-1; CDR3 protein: CASTTGGRNTGELFF; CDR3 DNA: TGCGCCAGCACTACAGGGGGCCGGAACACCGGGGAGCTGTTTTTT
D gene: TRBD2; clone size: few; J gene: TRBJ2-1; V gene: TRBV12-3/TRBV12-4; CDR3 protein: CASSFLAGGLGQFF; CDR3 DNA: TGTGCCAGCAGCTTTCTAGCGGGGGGCCTTGGGCAGTTCTTC
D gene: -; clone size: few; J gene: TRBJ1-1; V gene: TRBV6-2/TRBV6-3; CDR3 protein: CASSRGGPAFF; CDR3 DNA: TGTGCCAGCAGTCGCGGCGGACCAGCTTTCTTT
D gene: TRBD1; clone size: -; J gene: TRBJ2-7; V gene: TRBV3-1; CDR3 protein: CASSQAPGQDPYEQYF; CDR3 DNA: TGTGCCAGCAGCCAAGCACCGGGACAGGATCCCTACGAGCAGTACTTC
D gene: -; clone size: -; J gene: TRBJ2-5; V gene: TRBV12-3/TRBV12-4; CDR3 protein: CASSFQGGQETQYF; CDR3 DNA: TGTGCCAGCAGTTTCCAGGGGGGCCAAGAGACCCAGTACTTC
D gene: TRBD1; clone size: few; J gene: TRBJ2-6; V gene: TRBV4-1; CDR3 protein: CASSYGQGVAGANVLTF; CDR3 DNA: TGCGCCAGCAGTTACGGACAGGGAGTAGCTGGGGCCAACGTCCTGACTTTC
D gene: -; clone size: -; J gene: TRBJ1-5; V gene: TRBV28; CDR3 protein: CASNDGTYSNQPQHF; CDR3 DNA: TGTGCCAGCAATGACGGGACCTATAGCAATCAGCCCCAGCATTTT
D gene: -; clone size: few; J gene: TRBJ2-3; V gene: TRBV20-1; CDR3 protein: CSATRSGSHDTQYF; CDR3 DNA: TGCAGTGCCACACGTAGCGGATCCCACGATACGCAGTATTTT
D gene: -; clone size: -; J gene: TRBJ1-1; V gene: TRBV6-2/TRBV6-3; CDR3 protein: CASSRTGKSTEAFF; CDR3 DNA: TGTGCCAGCAGCCGTACAGGGAAGAGCACTGAAGCTTTCTTT
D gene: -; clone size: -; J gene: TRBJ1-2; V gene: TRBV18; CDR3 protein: CASSPGDLYGYTF; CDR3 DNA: TGTGCCAGCTCACCAGGGGACCTCTATGGCTACACCTTC
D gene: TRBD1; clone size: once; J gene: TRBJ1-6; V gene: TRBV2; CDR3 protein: CASSEKGTGENSPLHF; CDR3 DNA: TGTGCCAGCAGTGAGAAAGGGACAGGGGAAAATTCACCCCTCCACTTT
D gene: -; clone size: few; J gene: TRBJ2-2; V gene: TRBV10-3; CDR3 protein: CAISVQAGRANTGELFF; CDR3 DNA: TGTGCCATCAGTGTTCAAGCGGGTCGCGCGAACACCGGGGAGCTGTTTTTT
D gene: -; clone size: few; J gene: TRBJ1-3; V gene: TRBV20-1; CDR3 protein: CSATLRPVGTIYF; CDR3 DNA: TGCAGTGCTACTTTAAGGCCAGTGGGCACCATATATTTT
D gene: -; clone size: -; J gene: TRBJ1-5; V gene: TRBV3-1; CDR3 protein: CASSLRGPGSLNSNQPQHF; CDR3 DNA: TGTGCCAGCAGCCTTAGGGGACCGGGCTCCCTTAATAGCAATCAGCCCCAGCATTTT
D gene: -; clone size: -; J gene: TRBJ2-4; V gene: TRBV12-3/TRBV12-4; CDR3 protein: CASSFRQGRGSAKNIQYF; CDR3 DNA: TGTGCCAGCAGTTTTCGTCAGGGCCGGGGGTCAGCCAAAAACATTCAGTACTTC
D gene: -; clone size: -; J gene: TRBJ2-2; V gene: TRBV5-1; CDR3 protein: CASSSTGYAGELFF; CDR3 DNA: TGCGCCAGCAGCTCAACAGGGTACGCCGGGGAGCTGTTTTTT
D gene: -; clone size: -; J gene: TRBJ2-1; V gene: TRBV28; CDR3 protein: CATKTHRVSYNEQFF; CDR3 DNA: TGTGCCACAAAGACCCACAGGGTTTCATACAATGAGCAGTTCTTC
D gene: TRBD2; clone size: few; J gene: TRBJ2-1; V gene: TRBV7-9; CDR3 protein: CASTPGTSHNEQFF; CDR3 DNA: TGTGCCAGCACCCCCGGGACTAGTCACAATGAGCAGTTCTTC
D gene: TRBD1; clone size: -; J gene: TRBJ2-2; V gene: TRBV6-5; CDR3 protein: CASSYGRTGKSGELFF; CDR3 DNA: TGTGCCAGCAGTTACGGTCGGACAGGGAAATCCGGGGAGCTGTTTTTT
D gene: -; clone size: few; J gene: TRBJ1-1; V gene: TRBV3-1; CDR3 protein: CASSPAYTWDLNTEAFF; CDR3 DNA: TGTGCCAGCAGCCCCGCGTACACCTGGGATCTGAACACTGAAGCTTTCTTT
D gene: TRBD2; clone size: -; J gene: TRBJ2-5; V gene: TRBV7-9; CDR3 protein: CASSPSSGGAETQYF; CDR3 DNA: TGTGCCAGCAGCCCCTCCAGCGGGGGGGCCGAGACCCAGTACTTC
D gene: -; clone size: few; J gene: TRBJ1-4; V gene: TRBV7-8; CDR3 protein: CASSLDWGREKLFF; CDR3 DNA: TGTGCCAGCAGCTTAGATTGGGGAAGGGAAAAACTGTTTTTT
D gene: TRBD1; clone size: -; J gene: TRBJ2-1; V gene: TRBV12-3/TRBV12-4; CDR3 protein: CASSPTGTGRYNEQFF; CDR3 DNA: TGTGCCAGCAGTCCCACCGGGACAGGGCGTTACAATGAGCAGTTCTTC
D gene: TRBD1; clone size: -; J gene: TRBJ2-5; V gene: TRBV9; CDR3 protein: CASSVVPKGAQETQYF; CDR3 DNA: TGTGCCAGCAGCGTAGTTCCAAAGGGGGCCCAAGAGACCCAGTACTTC
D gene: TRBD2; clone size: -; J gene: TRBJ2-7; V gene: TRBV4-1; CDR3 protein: CASSQGLASGTYEQYF; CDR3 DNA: TGCGCCAGCAGCCAAGGCCTGGCTAGCGGAACCTACGAGCAGTACTTC
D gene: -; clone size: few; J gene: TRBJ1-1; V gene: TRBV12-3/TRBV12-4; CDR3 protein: CASSSDVRGHTEAFF; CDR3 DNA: TGTGCCAGCAGCTCGGATGTCAGGGGTCACACTGAAGCTTTCTTT
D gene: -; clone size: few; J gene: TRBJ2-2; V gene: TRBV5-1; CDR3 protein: CASSLPRTHGELFF; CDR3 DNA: TGCGCCAGCAGCTTGCCGAGGACACACGGGGAGCTGTTTTTT
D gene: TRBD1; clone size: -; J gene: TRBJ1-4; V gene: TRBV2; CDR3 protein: CASTYRGSNEKLFF; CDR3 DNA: TGTGCCAGCACCTACAGGGGTTCTAATGAAAAACTGTTTTTT
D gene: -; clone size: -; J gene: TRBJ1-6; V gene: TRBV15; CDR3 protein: CATSRVNSVNSPLHF; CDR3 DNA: TGTGCCACCAGCAGAGTTAACAGCGTAAATTCACCCCTCCACTTT
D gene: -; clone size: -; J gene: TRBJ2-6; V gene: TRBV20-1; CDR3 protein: CSAWVTGANVLTF; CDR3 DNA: TGCAGTGCTTGGGTGACGGGGGCCAACGTCCTGACTTTC
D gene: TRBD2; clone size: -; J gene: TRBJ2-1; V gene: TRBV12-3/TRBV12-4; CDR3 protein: CASRRLAGQNEQFF; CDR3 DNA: TGTGCCAGCAGGCGACTAGCGGGGCAAAATGAGCAGTTCTTC
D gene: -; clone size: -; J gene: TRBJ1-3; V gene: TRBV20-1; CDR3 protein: CSAATRGSVSGNTIYF; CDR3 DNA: TGCAGTGCTGCCACCAGGGGTTCCGTCTCTGGAAACACCATATATTTT
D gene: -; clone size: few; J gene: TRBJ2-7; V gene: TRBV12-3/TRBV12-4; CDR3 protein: CASSHQTYEQYF; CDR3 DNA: TGTGCCAGCAGTCATCAAACTTACGAGCAGTACTTC
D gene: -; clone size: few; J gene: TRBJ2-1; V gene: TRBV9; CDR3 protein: CASSVGPTRAFYNEQFF; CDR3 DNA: TGTGCCAGCAGCGTAGGTCCCACTAGGGCCTTCTACAATGAGCAGTTCTTC
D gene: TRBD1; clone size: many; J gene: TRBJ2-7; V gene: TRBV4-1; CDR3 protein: CASSQKTGTGTYEQYF; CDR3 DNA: TGCGCCAGCAGCCAAAAAACCGGGACAGGGACCTACGAGCAGTACTTC
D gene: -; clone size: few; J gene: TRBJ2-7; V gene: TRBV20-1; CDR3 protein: CSVGFDEQYF; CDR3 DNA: TGCAGTGTAGGGTTCGACGAGCAGTACTTC
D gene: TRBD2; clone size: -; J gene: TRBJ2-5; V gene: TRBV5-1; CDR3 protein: CASSLLLAGVETQYF; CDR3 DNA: TGCGCCAGCAGCTTGCTTCTAGCGGGAGTAGAGACCCAGTACTTC
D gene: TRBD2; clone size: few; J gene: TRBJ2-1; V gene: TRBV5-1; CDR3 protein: CASSPEVGGIGNEQFF; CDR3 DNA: TGCGCCAGCAGTCCCGAGGTGGGGGGGATAGGCAATGAGCAGTTCTTC
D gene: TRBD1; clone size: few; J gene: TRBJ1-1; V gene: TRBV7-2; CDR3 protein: CASSSVGQGPLTAEAFF; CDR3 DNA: TGTGCCAGCAGCTCGGTGGGACAGGGGCCGTTGACCGCTGAAGCTTTCTTT
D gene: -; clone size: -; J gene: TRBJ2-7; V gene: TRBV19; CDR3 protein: CASSEAGVSSYEQYF; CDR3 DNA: TGTGCCAGTAGTGAAGCTGGCGTCAGCTCCTACGAGCAGTACTTC
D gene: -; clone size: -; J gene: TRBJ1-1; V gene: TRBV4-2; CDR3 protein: CGAGQPNTEAFF; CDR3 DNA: TGTGGGGCGGGCCAACCGAACACTGAAGCTTTCTTT
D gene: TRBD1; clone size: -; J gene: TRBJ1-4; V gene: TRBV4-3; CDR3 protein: CASSQDLASGGGDEKLFF; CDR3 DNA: TGCGCCAGCAGCCAAGACCTCGCCTCAGGGGGCGGCGATGAAAAACTGTTTTTT
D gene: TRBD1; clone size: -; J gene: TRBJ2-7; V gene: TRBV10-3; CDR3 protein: CAISEAEDRELYEQYF; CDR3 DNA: TGTGCCATCAGTGAGGCGGAGGACAGGGAGCTTTACGAGCAGTACTTC
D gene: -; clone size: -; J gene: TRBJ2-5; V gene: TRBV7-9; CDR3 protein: CASSLRGESIQETQYF; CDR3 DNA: TGTGCCAGCAGCTTAAGGGGCGAAAGCATTCAAGAGACCCAGTACTTC